The clone carrying this T cell receptor beta chain was counted between two and nine times. This CDR3 is 16 amino acids long. V was trimmed by 2 bases and J by 5 bases, leaving 19 bases between them. CDR1 and CDR2 (germline): SEHNR, FQNEAQ (reference sequence). The data belong to a study of T cells after yellow fever vaccination. As TCR cDNA was made by 5'RACE template switching, a universal primer site and UMIs were added. TCRdb re-called the 5' RACE reads through MiXCR, storing one row per CDR3 protein. This repertoire shows some 340,000 distinct CDR3 sequences, approximately 11% found once; its top ten account for about 3%.

The sample in question was CD4+ T cells sorted from PBMCs, obtained 45 days after the yellow fever booster vaccination. The TCR originated in a man younger than 30 who received the YFV17D yellow fever vaccine. V is TRBV7-9 and J is TRBJ2-7; D remains ambiguous. This CDR3 is CASSLYLSSERDEQYF. The CDR3 nucleotides are TGTGCCAGCAGCTTATACTTGAGCTCAGAAAGGGACGAGCAGTACTTC.